This passage covers 16 T cell receptor beta chains from one sample sequenced in a study of spatial heterogeneity in lung cancer. Using its own MiXCR run on the 5' RACE reads, TCRdb lists one record per CDR3 protein. The repertoire consists of tens of thousands of distinct CDR3 sequences, with 13% occurring once and the leading ten covering approximately 7%. Time point described: sample taken at primary tumor resection. The sequenced material consisted of unsorted whole RNA from tumor, nontumor lung or frozen PBMC. The input for sequencing was PBMCs, taken at surgery. The receptors originated from a male donor with early-stage non-small cell lung cancer.

This clonotype was picked up many times. The rearrangement links TRBV20-1 to TRBJ2-7, with 9 bases matching TRBD2. The germline V gene has CDR1 DFQATT and CDR2 SNEGSKA (reference sequence). V was clipped by 6 bases and J by 3 bases; unmatched bases: 9. The CDR3 is 14 amino acids. CDR3: CSAAEGLAYYEQYF. Written as DNA, the CDR3 is TGCAGTGCGGCGGAGGGACTAGCCTACTACGAGCAGTACTTC.

This sequence joins TRBV5-4 and TRBJ2-5; tentatively, D is TRBD1 (6 bases). Germline CDR1 reads SGHNT; CDR2 reads YYREEE (reference sequence). The V and J ends lost 2 bases and 1 base respectively, with 12 bases between them. This CDR3 is built from 15 residues. In DNA form, the CDR3 reads TGTGCCAGCAGCTTAGGTTCAGGGGTCCAAGAGACCCAGTACTTC. Protein product: CASSLGSGVQETQYF.

V and J are TRBV5-1 and TRBJ1-1; D remains ambiguous. There are 14 residues in the CDR3. Trimming took 4 bases from V and 0 from J, leaving 10 bases between them. Germline V CDR1 and CDR2: SGHRS, YFSETQ. The CDR3 region is CASSLGPMNTEAFF. The DNA of the CDR3 is TGCGCCAGCAGCCTCGGCCCTATGAACACTGAAGCTTTCTTT. Looking up the rest from reference TRBV5-1 and TRBJ1-1 gives the full variable domain: KAGVTQTPRYLIKTRGQQVTLSCSPISGHRSVSWYQQTPGQGLQFLFEYFSETQRNKGNFPGRFSGRQFSNSRSEMNVSTLELGDSALYLCASSLGPMNTEAFFGQGTRLTVV.

This chain links TRBV16 with TRBJ2-7; D remains unclear. V lost 3 bases and J lost 6, with 12 bases in between. In germline, CDR1 is KGHSY, CDR2 FQNENV. The CDR3 length is 13 residues. Here the CDR3 DNA reads TGTGCCAGCAGCCAGGCGAAAGAGTCCGAGCAGTACTTC. Its translation is CASSQAKESEQYF.

This chain's CDR3 is CSARPGQGVTEAFF. The CDR3 DNA is TGCAGTGCTAGGCCGGGACAGGGTGTCACTGAAGCTTTCTTT. The chain uses TRBV20-1 and TRBJ1-1; 9 bases fit TRBD1. The CDR3 covers 14 residues. Trimming took 3 bases from V and 4 from J; bases not matched to a gene: 6. Germline V gene sequence: CDR1 DFQATT, CDR2 SNEGSKA (reference sequence).

This clonotype was seen a few times. The chain combines TRBV12-3 or TRBV12-4 with TRBJ2-2; TRBD2 might be the D (6 bases). This CDR3 region has 15 residues. Trimming cost V 2 bases and J 7 bases, with 14 bases left between them. Here the CDR3 reads CASSLILAASGELFF. Written as DNA, the CDR3 is TGTGCCAGCAGTTTAATATTAGCGGCCAGCGGGGAGCTGTTTTTT.

The table lists this clonotype with a few counts. The chain recombines TRBV20-1 with TRBJ1-1; the D gene is possibly TRBD1 (5 bases). The germline V gene encodes CDR1 DFQATT and CDR2 SNEGSKA (reference sequence). The CDR3 loop spans 12 amino acids. V was shortened by 6 bases and J by 4 bases, with 12 bases between the two germline ends. The CDR3 here is CSAGRDRTEAFF. The CDR3 region has the DNA TGCAGTGCCGGCAGGGATCGCACTGAAGCTTTCTTT.

The sample holds a few counts of this clonotype. V usage is TRBV20-1 and J usage is TRBJ2-1; D is possibly TRBD1 (6 bases). In germline, CDR1 is DFQATT, CDR2 SNEGSKA (reference sequence). The CDR3 has 15 amino acids. V lost 6 bases and J 3 bases, leaving 18 bases between the germline ends. CDR3 bases: TGCAGTGCCGACGGGGCCCAGGGGCTCTACAATGAGCAGTTCTTC. This gives the protein CSADGAQGLYNEQFF.

This chain uses TRBV4-2 with TRBJ1-6; D is uncertain. The germline V and J ends were trimmed by 1 base and 7 bases, with 8 bases remaining between them. The germline V gene has CDR1 LGHNA and CDR2 YNFKEQ. The CDR3 runs to 14 residues. CDR3 coding DNA: TGTGCCAGCAGCCAAGCCGGTAGCAATTCACCCCTCCACTTT. Residues: CASSQAGSNSPLHF.

The chain couples TRBV5-1 to TRBJ2-3, with a possible D match to TRBD2 (6 bases). The germline V and J ends were trimmed by 7 bases and 4 bases, with 7 bases remaining between them. Germline values: CDR1 SGHRS, CDR2 YFSETQ. The CDR3 contains 11 residues. CDR3 amino acids: CASAGSDTQYF. CDR3 DNA sequence: TGCGCCAGCGCGGGATCAGATACGCAGTATTTT.

The chain has TRBV5-1 and TRBJ2-1; 11 bases agree with TRBD2. Germline V lookup: CDR1 SGHRS, CDR2 YFSETQ. The V segment lost 1 base and the J segment 7 bases; nucleotides outside the gene matches: 10. CDR3 length: 17 residues. The DNA for the CDR3 is TGCGCCAGCAGCTTGTTGGCTAGCGGGAGGTGGCGGAATGAGCAGTTCTTC. Amino acid sequence: CASSLLASGRWRNEQFF.

The chain carries TRBV29-1 and TRBJ2-7; D unresolved. Germline V CDR1 and CDR2: SQVTM, ANQGSEA. V lost 4 bases and J 6 bases, leaving 7 bases between the germline ends. The CDR3 length is 10 residues. CDR3: CSVGQIEQYF. The DNA of the CDR3 is TGCAGCGTTGGGCAGATCGAGCAGTACTTC.

A note on this clonotype: Mismatch with germline at one junction end may stem from a read error. The rearrangement joins TRBV12-3 or TRBV12-4 to TRBJ2-4; the D is unclear. CDR3 length: 13 amino acids. CDR3 nucleotides: TGTGCCAGCAGTTTTGCCGGGTCCTCCTGGGGTAACTTC. As protein: CASSFAGSSWGNF.

The sample holds many counts of this clonotype. V is TRBV12-3 or TRBV12-4 and J is TRBJ2-5; tentative D call: TRBD1 (5 bases). The CDR3 contains 14 residues. Trimming took off 4 bases at V and 5 bases at J, with 14 bases between the two ends. CDR3 region: CASSSERPGETQYF. DNA of the CDR3: TGTGCCAGCAGTTCCGAAAGACCAGGGGAGACCCAGTACTTC.

The rearrangement uses TRBV6-5 and TRBJ1-1; TRBD1 might be the D (5 bases). V lost 0 bases and J lost 5, with 16 bases in between. The CDR3 consists of 16 residues. CDR1 MNHEY and CDR2 SVGAGI come from the germline V gene. Here the CDR3 reads CASSYSRLTGETEAFF. The CDR3 region has the DNA TGTGCCAGCAGTTACTCCAGACTGACGGGGGAAACTGAAGCTTTCTTT.

This clonotype was detected only a few times. The gene calls are TRBV19 and TRBJ2-1; D perhaps matches TRBD1 (7 bases). V shed 8 bases and J shed 3 bases, with 11 bases lying between them. CDR1 is LNHDA, CDR2 SQIVND, per germline (reference sequence). The CDR3 extends over 13 amino acids. CDR3 bases: TGTGCCAGTTCCAGGGGGGACTACAATGAGCAGTTCTTC. Protein product: CASSRGDYNEQFF.